The sequence of this T cell receptor beta chain was determined in a study of T cells in Graves' hyperthyroidism and ophthalmopathy. A note on this clonotype: Its antigen is unidentified.

Study-wide results and limits: With a median lead of approximately six months before onset, the model predicted ophthalmopathy.

The source material, RNA transcripts, was used to amplify TCR beta CDR3 regions. Primed by the HTBI set, a first-round RT-PCR was run on the TCR CDR3. TCRdb re-called the multiplex PCR reads through MiXCR, storing one row per CDR3 protein. The table has about 400,000 distinct CDR3 sequences, approximately 14% seen once. After removal of 3 bases from V and 4 bases from J, the junction contained 11 bases not matched to a gene. This CDR3 has 16 residues. The germline V gene has CDR1 LGHDT and CDR2 YNNKEL (reference sequence). Sequenced: blood. J is TRBJ2-5 and V is TRBV3-1; TRBD2 aligns across 7 bases. This sequence was found in a young woman with Graves' hyperthyroidism. Written as DNA, the CDR3 is TGTGCCAGCAGCCACGGCGGGGGTCTAAGTGGAGAGACCCAGTACTTC. It codes for CASSHGGGLSGETQYF.